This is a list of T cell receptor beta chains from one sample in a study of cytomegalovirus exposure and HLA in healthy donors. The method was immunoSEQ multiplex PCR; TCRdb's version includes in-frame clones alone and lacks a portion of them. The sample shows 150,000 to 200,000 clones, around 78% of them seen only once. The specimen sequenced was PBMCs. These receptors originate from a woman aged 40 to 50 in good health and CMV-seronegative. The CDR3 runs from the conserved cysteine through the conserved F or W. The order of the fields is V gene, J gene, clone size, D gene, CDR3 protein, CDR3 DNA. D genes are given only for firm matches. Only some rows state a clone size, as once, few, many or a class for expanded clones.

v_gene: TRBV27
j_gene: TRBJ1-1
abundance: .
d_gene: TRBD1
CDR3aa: CASSSPSGTGLNTEAFF
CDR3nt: TGTGCCAGCAGTTCCCCAAGTGGGACAGGGCTGAACACTGAAGCTTTCTTT

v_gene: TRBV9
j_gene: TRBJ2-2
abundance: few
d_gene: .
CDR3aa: CASSYLTGELFF
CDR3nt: TGTGCCAGCAGCTATCTAACCGGGGAGCTGTTTTTT

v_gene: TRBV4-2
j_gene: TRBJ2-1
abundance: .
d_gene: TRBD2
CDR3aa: CASSQVGEREDEQFF
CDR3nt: TGTGCCAGCAGCCAAGTAGGGGAGCGGGAGGATGAGCAGTTCTTC

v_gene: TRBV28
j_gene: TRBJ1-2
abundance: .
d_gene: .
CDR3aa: CASSLNRVGGYTF
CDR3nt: TGTGCCAGCAGTCTCAACCGGGTGGGTGGCTACACCTTC

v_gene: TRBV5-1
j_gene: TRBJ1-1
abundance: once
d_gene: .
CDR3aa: CASSLEAGHTEAFF
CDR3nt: TGCGCCAGCAGCTTGGAGGCGGGACACACTGAAGCTTTCTTT

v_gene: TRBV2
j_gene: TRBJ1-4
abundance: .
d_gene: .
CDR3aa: CASSERGGEYEKLFF
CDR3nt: TGTGCCAGCAGTGAAAGGGGTGGGGAATATGAAAAACTGTTTTTT

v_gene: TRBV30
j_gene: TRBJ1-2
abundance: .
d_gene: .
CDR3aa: CAWSVSGLGYTF
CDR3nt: TGTGCCTGGAGTGTTTCAGGACTTGGCTACACCTTC

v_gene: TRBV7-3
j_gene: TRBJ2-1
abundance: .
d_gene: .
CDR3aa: CASSLGTRSYNEQFF
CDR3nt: TGTGCCAGCAGCTTGGGGACTCGCTCCTACAATGAGCAGTTCTTC

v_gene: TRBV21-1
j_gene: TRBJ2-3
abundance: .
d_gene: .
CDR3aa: CASSKGGLADSYEDTQYF
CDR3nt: TGTGCCAGCAGCAAAGGAGGGCTAGCGGACAGTTATGAAGATACGCAGTATTTT

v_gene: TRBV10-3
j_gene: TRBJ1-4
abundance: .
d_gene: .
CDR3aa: CAISESEGTEKLFF
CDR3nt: TGTGCCATCAGTGAGTCGGAGGGAACCGAAAAACTGTTTTTT

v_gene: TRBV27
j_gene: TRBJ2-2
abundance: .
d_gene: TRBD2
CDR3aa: CASSQGLAGKTGELFF
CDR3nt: TGTGCCAGCAGTCAGGGACTAGCGGGAAAAACCGGGGAGCTGTTTTTT

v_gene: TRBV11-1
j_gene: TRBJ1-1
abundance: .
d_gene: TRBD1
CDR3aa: CASSPWTGGFTTEAFF
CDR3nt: TGTGCCAGCAGCCCCTGGACAGGGGGATTTACCACTGAAGCTTTCTTT

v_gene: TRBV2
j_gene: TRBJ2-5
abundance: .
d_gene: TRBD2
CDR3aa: CASTWASGRAGNF
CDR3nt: TGTGCCAGCACGTGGGCTAGCGGGAGGGCCGGCAACTTC

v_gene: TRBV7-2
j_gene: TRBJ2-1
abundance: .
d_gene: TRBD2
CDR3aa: CASSLIATSAYNNEQFF
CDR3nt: TGTGCCAGCAGCCTCATCGCAACTAGCGCCTATAACAATGAGCAGTTCTTC

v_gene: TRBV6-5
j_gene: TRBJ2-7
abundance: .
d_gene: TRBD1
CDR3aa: CASSRDRGYEQYF
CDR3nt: TGTGCCAGCAGTAGGGACAGGGGTTACGAGCAGTACTTC

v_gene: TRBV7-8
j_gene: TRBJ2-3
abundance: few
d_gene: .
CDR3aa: CASSSTDTQYF
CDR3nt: TGTGCCAGCAGCTCGACAGATACGCAGTATTTT

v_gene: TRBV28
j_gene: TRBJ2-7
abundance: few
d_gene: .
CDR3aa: CASSLGDPPYEQYF
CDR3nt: TGTGCCAGCAGTTTGGGAGACCCCCCCTACGAGCAGTACTTC

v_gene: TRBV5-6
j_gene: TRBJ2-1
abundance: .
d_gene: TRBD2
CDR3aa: CASSPSGGHFNEQFF
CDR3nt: TGTGCCAGCAGCCCCAGCGGGGGGCATTTCAATGAGCAGTTCTTC

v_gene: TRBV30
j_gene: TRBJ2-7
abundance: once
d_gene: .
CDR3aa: CAWSVRRDTYEQYF
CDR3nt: TGTGCCTGGAGTGTACGGCGGGATACCTACGAGCAGTACTTC

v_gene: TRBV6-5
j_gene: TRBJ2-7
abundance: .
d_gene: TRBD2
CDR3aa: CASSLTGTRGYEQYF
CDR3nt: TGTGCCAGCAGTTTGACCGGGACTAGAGGCTACGAGCAGTACTTC

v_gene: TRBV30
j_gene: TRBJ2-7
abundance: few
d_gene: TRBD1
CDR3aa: CAWSPGTGTYEQYF
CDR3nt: TGTGCCTGGAGTCCCGGGACAGGGACCTACGAGCAGTACTTC

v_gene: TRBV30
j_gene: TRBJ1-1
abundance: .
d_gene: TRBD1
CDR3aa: CAWSPGQAGAFF
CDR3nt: TGTGCCTGGAGTCCCGGACAGGCGGGGGCTTTCTTT

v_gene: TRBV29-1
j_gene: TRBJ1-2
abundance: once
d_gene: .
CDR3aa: CSVDYRDYGYTF
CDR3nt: TGCAGCGTTGACTACCGGGACTATGGCTACACCTTC

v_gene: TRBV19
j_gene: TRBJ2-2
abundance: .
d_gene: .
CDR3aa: CASTQTANTGELFF
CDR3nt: TGTGCCAGTACCCAGACAGCGAACACCGGGGAGCTGTTTTTT

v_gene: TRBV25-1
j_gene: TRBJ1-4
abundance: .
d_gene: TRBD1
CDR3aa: CASSDPGQGGEKLFF
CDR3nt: TGTGCCAGCAGTGACCCTGGGCAGGGGGGCGAAAAACTGTTTTTT